This T cell receptor (beta chain) is drawn from a study of cytomegalovirus exposure and HLA in healthy donors. Study in general: Approximately 200 million T cells yielded more than 90 million unique TCR beta sequences in earlier analysis. Study-level findings and limits: Compared with the approximately 680-donor mean, an Asian-associated ancestry cluster reportedly had fewer N-insertions, according to a later analysis. Some V segments could not be told apart, so they were left out, TRBV6-2 and TRBV6-3 among them.

V lost 0 bases, J lost 5 bases, and 10 bases lay in between. CDR1 is LNHNV and CDR2 is YYDKDF in the germline V gene (reference sequence). The CDR3 spans 15 residues. Remarks on this clone: What it binds is unknown.

With 60 Vbeta and 13 Jbeta primers, the PCR was carried out. Profiling relied on immunoSEQ multiplex PCR, and the TCRdb table lists in-frame clones only, not all of them. The table has about 120,000 clones, around 80% seen once; the top ten hold around 6.6%. Each donor was nominally healthy when sampled (though unrecorded immune exposures were likely). V gene TRBV15 combines with J gene TRBJ1-4; D not certain. The sequenced sample consisted of PBMCs. This TCR came from a man younger than 45 in good health and CMV-seropositive. The chain's CDR3 is CATSRDRQANEKLFF. The DNA of the CDR3 is TGTGCCACCAGCAGAGACAGGCAGGCAAATGAAAAACTGTTTTTT.